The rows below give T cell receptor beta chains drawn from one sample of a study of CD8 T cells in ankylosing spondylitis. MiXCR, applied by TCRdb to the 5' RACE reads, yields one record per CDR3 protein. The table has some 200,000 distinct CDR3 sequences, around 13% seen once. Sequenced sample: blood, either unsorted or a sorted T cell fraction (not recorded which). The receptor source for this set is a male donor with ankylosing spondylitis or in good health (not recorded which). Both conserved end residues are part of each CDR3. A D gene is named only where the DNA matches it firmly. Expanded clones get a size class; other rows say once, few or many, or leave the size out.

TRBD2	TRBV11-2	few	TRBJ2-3	TGTGCCAGCAGCTTAGATCCCGGGCGGGGGGGCGCAGATACGCAGTATTTT	CASSLDPGRGGADTQYF
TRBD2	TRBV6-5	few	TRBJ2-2	TGTGCCAGCAGTTACGAGTTCAAGCGGGAGGACACCGGGGAGCTGTTTTTT	CASSYEFKREDTGELFF
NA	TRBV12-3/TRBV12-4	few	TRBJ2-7	TGTGCCAGCAGTTCCGTGGGACCGGCCTACGAGCAGTACTTC	CASSSVGPAYEQYF
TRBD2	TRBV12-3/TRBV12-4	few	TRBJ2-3	TGTGCCAGCACCCCCCCCCGGGCTAGCGGGGGAGTTCCAGATACGCAGTATTTT	CASTPPRASGGVPDTQYF
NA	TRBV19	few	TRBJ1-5	TGTGCCAGTAGTCCAGGGGGCAATCAGCCCCAGCATTTT	CASSPGGNQPQHF
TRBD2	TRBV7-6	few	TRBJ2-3	TGTGCCAGCAGCGGGACTAGCGGGAGAGGGGCTTCTGGCACAGATACGCAGTATTTT	CASSGTSGRGASGTDTQYF
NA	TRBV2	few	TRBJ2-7	TGTGCCAGCAGGCCTTTTGGAACCTACGAGCAGTACTTC	CASRPFGTYEQYF
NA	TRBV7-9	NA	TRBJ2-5	TGTGCCAGCCGAGAGCTTGAGACCCAGTACTTC	CASRELETQYF
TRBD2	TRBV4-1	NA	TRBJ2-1	TGCGCCAGCAGCCAAGAATTATCGGGAGGGGATGAGCAGTTCTTC	CASSQELSGGDEQFF
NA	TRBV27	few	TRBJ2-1	TGTGCCAGCAGCCCGACAGAATTAGACAATGAGCAGTTCTTC	CASSPTELDNEQFF
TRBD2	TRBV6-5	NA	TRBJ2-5	TGTGCCAGCAGTTACCGCTACCGACTAGCGGGTGAGGAGACCCAGTACTTC	CASSYRYRLAGEETQYF
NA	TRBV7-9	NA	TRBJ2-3	TGTGCCAGCAGCTTCGACAGGGATACGCAGTATTTT	CASSFDRDTQYF
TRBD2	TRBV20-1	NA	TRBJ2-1	TGCAGTGCTACCTCTTTGACTAGCGGTTACAATGAGCAGTTCTTC	CSATSLTSGYNEQFF
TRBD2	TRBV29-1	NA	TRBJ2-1	TGCAGCGTTGAAGATCTAGCGGGGCACAATGAGCAGTTCTTC	CSVEDLAGHNEQFF
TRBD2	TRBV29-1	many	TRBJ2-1	TGCAGCGCTGGGGGGACTAGCGGGCAGACGGTCCGTAATGAGCAGTTCTTC	CSAGGTSGQTVRNEQFF
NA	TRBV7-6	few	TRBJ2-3	TGTGCCAGCAGCTCTGCACAGGCCTACTCAGATACGCAGTATTTT	CASSSAQAYSDTQYF
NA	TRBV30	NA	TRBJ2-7	TGTGCCTCCAGGGACCTAGCGCGATACGAGCAGTACTTC	CASRDLARYEQYF
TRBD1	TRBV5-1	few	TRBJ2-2	TGCGCCAGCAGCTTGGAATATACAGGGGTAGATAGCACCGGGGAGCTGTTTTTT	CASSLEYTGVDSTGELFF
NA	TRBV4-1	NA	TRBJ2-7	TGCGCCAGCAGCCAAGCCCCGGACATGAGCTCCTACGAGCAGTACTTC	CASSQAPDMSSYEQYF
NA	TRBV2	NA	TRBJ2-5	TGTGCCAGCATTGCTCGGGGGCTCCAAGAGACCCAGTACTTC	CASIARGLQETQYF
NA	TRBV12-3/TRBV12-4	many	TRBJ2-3	TGTGCCAGCAGTTTTGAAGCCGCAGATACGCAGTATTTT	CASSFEAADTQYF
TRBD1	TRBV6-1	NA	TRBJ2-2	TGTGCCAGCAGTGGACAGGGGGCTGTGGGGACCGGGGAGCTGTTTTTT	CASSGQGAVGTGELFF
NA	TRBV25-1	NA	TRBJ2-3	TGTGCCAGCAGTGGATTGAGGAGTATCTACACAGATACGCAGTATTTT	CASSGLRSIYTDTQYF
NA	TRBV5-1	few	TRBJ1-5	TGCGCCAGCAGCTTGGGCGTCGACAATCAGCCCCAGCATTTT	CASSLGVDNQPQHF
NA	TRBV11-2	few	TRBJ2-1	TGTGCCAGCAGCTTAGAGAGTAACAATGAGCAGTTCTTC	CASSLESNNEQFF
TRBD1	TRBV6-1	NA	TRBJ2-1	TGTGCCAGCAGTAATAACCCGGGACAGAGATACAATGAGCAGTTCTTC	CASSNNPGQRYNEQFF
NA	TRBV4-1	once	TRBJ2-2	TGCGCCAGCAGCCAACGGACGCAAATAGGGGGTTTCGGGGAGCTGTTTTTT	CASSQRTQIGGFGELFF
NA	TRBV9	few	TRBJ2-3	TGTGCCAGCAGCGTAGGGCTTACACAGGGGGGGATGGCAGATACGCAGTATTTT	CASSVGLTQGGMADTQYF
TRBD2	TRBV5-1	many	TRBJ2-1	TGCGCCAGCAGCTTAACTAGCGGGACTTACAATGAGCAGTTCTTC	CASSLTSGTYNEQFF
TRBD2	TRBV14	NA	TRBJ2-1	TGTGCCAGCAGCCTATTAATGGGGACTAGCAGGGATGAGCAGTTCTTC	CASSLLMGTSRDEQFF
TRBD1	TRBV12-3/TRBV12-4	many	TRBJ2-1	TGTGCCAGCAGTTTATCTGGACAGGGTATCAATGAGCAGTTCTTC	CASSLSGQGINEQFF
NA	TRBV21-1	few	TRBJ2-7	TGTGCCAGCAGCAATGGGGTGATCTACGAGCAGTACTTC	CASSNGVIYEQYF